This T cell receptor beta chain was recovered during a study of T cells in Graves' hyperthyroidism and ophthalmopathy. Authors of the study amplified TCR beta CDR3 regions from RNA transcripts. The TCR CDR3 first-round RT-PCR relied on the HTBI primer set. TCRdb called the multiplex PCR reads again in MiXCR, with one record for every CDR3 protein. Here the sample spans around 420,000 distinct CDR3 sequences, around 13% being singletons. Trimming left V 4 bases short and J 3 bases short, with 7 bases between. There are 12 residues in the CDR3. Germline values: CDR1 DFQATT, CDR2 SNEGSKA (reference sequence). This clonotype occurred many times.

The V and J genes are TRBV20-1 and TRBJ1-5; no clear D. This receptor was identified in a woman aged 18-29 years with Graves' hyperthyroidism. Sequencing was carried out using blood. CDR3 bases: TGCAGTGCTACCCACCCCAATCAGCCCCAGCATTTT. It translates to CSATHPNQPQHF.